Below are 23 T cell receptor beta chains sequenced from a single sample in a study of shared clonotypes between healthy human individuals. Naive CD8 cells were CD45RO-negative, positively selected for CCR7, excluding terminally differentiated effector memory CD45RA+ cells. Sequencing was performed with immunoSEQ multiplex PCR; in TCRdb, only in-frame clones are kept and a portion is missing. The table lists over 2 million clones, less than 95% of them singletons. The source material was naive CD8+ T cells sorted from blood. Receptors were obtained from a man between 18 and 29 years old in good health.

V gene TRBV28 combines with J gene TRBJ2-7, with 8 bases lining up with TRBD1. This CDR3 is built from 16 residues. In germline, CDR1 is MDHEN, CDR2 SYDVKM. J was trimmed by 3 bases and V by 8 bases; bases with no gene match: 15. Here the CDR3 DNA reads TGTGCCAGCTCCCTTGGAGACAGGGGTATGGGCTACGAGCAGTACTTC. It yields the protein CASSLGDRGMGYEQYF.

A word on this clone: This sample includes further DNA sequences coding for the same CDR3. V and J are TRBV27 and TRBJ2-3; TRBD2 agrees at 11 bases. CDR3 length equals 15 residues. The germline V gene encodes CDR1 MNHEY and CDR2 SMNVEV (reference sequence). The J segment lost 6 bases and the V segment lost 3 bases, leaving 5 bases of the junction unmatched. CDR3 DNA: TGTGCCAGCAGTTTCCTAGCGGGAGGTATTGATACGCAGTATTTT. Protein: CASSFLAGGIDTQYF.

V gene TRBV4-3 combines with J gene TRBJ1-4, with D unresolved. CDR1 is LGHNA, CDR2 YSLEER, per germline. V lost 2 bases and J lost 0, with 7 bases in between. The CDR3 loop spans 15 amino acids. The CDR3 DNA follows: TGCGCCAGCAGCCAACGAGATTCAACTAATGAAAAACTGTTTTTT. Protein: CASSQRDSTNEKLFF.

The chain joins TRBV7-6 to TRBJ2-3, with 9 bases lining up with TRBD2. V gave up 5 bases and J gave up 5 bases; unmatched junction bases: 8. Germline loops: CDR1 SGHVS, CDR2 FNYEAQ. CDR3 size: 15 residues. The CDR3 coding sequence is TGTGCCAGCAGCCCCACGCGGGAGGGGGTAGATACGCAGTATTTT. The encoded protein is CASSPTREGVDTQYF.

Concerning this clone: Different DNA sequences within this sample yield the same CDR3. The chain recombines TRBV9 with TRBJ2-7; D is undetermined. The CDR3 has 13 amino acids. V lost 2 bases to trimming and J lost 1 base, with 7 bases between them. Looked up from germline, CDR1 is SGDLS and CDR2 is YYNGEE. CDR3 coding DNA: TGTGCCAGCAGCGTGACGGATTCCTACGAGCAGTACTTC. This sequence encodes CASSVTDSYEQYF.

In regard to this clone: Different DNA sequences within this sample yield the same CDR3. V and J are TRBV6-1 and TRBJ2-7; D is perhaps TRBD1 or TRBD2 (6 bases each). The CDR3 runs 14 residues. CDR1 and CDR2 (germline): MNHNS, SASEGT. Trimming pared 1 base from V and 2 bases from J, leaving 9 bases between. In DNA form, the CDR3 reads TGTGCCAGCAGTGAAGTCGGGGGCCCCTACGAGCAGTACTTC. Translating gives CASSEVGGPYEQYF.

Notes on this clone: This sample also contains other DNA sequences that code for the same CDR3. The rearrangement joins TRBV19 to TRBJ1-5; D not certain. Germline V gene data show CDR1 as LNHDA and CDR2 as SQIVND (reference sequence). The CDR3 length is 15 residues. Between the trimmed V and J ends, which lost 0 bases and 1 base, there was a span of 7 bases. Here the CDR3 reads CASSIDLDSNQPQHF. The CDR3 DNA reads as TGTGCCAGTAGTATAGATCTTGACAGCAATCAGCCCCAGCATTTT.

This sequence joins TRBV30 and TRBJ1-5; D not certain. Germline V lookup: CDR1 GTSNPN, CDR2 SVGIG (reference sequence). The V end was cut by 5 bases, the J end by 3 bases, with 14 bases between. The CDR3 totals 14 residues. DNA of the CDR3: TGTGCCTGGTCGGCGGATGGGCCCAATCAGCCCCAGCATTTT. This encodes CAWSADGPNQPQHF.

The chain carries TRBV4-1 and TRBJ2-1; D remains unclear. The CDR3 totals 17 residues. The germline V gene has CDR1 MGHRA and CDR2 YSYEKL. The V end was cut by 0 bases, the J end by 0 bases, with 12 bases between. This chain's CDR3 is CASSQDPTPSSYNEQFF. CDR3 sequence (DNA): TGCGCCAGCAGCCAAGATCCGACTCCGAGCTCCTACAATGAGCAGTTCTTC.

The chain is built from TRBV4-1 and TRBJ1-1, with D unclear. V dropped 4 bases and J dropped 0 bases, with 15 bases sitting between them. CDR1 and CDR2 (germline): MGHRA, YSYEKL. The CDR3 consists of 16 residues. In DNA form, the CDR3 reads TGCGCCAGCAGCCCCGCTGTTGTACATCTGAACACTGAAGCTTTCTTT. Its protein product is CASSPAVVHLNTEAFF.

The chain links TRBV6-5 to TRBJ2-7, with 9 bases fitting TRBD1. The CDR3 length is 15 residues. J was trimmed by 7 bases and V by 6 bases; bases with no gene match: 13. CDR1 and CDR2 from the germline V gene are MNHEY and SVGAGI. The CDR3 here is CASSSNRDRVREQYF. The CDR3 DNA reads TGTGCCAGCAGCTCAAACCGGGACAGGGTTCGGGAGCAGTACTTC.

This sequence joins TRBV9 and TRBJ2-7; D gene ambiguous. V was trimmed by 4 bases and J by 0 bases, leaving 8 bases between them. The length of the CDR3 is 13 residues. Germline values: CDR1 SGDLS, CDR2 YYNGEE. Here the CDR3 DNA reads TGTGCCAGCAGCTCAGAAAGCTCCTACGAGCAGTACTTC. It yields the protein CASSSESSYEQYF.

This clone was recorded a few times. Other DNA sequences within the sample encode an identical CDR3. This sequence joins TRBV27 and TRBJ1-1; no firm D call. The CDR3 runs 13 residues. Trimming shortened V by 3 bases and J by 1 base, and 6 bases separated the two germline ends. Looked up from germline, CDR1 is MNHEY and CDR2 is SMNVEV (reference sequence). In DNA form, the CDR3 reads TGTGCCAGCAGTTTGAATGGGAACACTGAAGCTTTCTTT. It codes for CASSLNGNTEAFF.

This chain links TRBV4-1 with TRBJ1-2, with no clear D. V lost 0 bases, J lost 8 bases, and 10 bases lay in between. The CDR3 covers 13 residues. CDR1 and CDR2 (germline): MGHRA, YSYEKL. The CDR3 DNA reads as TGCGCCAGCAGCCAAGACATGATGGGAGGCTACACCTTC. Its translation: CASSQDMMGGYTF.

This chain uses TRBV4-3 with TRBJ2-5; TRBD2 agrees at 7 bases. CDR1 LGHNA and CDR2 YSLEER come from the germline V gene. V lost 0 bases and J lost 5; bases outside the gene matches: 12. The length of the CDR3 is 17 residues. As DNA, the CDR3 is TGCGCCAGCAGCCAAGATCACTGGGCTAGCGGTAGGGAGACCCAGTACTTC. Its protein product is CASSQDHWASGRETQYF.

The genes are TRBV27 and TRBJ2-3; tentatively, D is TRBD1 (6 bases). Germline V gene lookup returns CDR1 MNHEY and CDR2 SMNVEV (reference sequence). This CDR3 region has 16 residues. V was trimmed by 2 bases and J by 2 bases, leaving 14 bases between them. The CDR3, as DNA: TGTGCCAGCAGTTTAGGTGGGGGCAGGTACACAGATACGCAGTATTTT. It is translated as CASSLGGGRYTDTQYF.

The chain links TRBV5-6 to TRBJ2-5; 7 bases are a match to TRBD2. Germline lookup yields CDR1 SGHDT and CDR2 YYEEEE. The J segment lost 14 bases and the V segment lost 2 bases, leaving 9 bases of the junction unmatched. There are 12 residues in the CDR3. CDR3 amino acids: CASSFRRDYPYF. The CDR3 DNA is TGTGCCAGCAGCTTCCGCCGGGACTACCCCTACTTC.

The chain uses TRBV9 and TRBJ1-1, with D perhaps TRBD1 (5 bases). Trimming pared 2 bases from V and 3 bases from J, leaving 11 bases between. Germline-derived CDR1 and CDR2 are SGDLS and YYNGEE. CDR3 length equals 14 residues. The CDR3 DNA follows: TGTGCCAGCAGCGTTCAGGGAGGGGACACTGAAGCTTTCTTT. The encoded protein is CASSVQGGDTEAFF.

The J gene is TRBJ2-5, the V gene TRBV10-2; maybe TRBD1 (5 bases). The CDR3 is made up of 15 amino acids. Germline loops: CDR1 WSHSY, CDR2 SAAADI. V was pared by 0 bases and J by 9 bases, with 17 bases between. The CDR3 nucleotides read TGCGCCAGCAGTGAGTCTTCAGGGCCCTTCTGGGCCCAGTACTTC. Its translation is CASSESSGPFWAQYF.

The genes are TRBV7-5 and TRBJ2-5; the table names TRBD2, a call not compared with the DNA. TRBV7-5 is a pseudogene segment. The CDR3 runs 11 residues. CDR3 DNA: TGTGCCAGAAGCCCCGGAGAGACCCAGTACTTC. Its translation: CARSPGETQYF.

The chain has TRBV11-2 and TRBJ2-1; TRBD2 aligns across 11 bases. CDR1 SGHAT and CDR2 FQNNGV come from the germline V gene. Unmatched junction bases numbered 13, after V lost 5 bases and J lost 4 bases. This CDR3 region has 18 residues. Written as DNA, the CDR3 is TGTGCCAGCAGCCTAACCAACGGGGGACTAGCGGAATACAATGAGCAGTTCTTC. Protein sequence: CASSLTNGGLAEYNEQFF.

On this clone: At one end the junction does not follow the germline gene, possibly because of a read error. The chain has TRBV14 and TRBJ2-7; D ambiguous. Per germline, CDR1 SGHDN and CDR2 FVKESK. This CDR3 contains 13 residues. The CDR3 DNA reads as TGTGCCAGCAGCCAAGAGTTATCCTCCGAGCAGTACTTC. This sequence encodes CASSQELSSEQYF.

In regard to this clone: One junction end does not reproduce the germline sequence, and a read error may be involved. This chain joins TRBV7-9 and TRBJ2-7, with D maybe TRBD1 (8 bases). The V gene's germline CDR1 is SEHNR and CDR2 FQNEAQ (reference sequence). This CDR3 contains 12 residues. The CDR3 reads CASSYSGDRPDF. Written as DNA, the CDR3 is TGTGCCAGCAGCTACAGCGGGGACAGGCCTGACTTC.